This T cell receptor (beta chain) emerged from a study of blood T cell repertoires in COVID-19. Study details: Material from acute and convalescent COVID-19 was sourced from the United States, Italy and Spain. PBMCs, B-cell-depleted T cells, or T cells were the source of the cDNA or gDNA that made up the material.

Profiling relied on immunoSEQ multiplex PCR, and the TCRdb table lists in-frame clones only, not all of them. The repertoire has about 270,000 clones, roughly 80% of them found once; the top ten carry approximately 3.8%. CDR1 and CDR2 (germline): GTSNPN, SVGIG (reference sequence). This CDR3 has 13 residues. V dropped 5 bases and J dropped 2 bases, with 13 bases sitting between them. The TCR sequence derives from a woman in her 50s with active or convalescent COVID-19. The chain is built from TRBV30 and TRBJ2-7; weak D call: TRBD2 (5 bases). The source material was peripheral blood. The CDR3 spells CAWEVEGTYEQYF. The CDR3 nucleotides read TGTGCCTGGGAAGTTGAGGGTACCTACGAGCAGTACTTC.